This T cell receptor (beta chain) was obtained from a study of blood T cells in healthy people across ages. Study-wide results and limits: Older age went with lower TCR beta diversity per million T cells, in a roughly linear way.

Trimming took off 1 base at V and 6 bases at J, with 18 bases between the two ends. Germline V gene data show CDR1 as SEHNR and CDR2 as FQNEAQ (reference sequence). The CDR3 has 17 amino acids. This clonotype was counted a few times. Its specificity is unknown. Each sample gave at least 6.5 million isolated PBMCs. It was with a sample-barcoded 5' primer and a J-beta primer mix that a second PCR of about 6 to 12 cycles was run. TCRdb recomputed calls from the 5' RACE reads with MiXCR, one row per CDR3 protein. The sample lists roughly 560,000 distinct CDR3 sequences, about 24% occurring once. The same data also contributed to another study, on T cells of mothers and their children. As that study records: A few healthy Caucasian mothers and their six children donated. The study found slightly higher but non-significant overlap in related versus unrelated mother-child pairs.

The TCR originated in a boy between 10 and 17 years old in good health. Sequenced input: blood. This chain links TRBV7-9 with TRBJ2-2, with a weak D call TRBD2 (6 bases). The CDR3 DNA follows: TGTGCCAGCAGCTTAGTCACCTCGGGGGAGAAAGCCGGGGAGCTGTTTTTT. It translates to CASSLVTSGEKAGELFF.